This TCR beta chain was sequenced in a study of Graves' ophthalmopathy and Graves' hyperthyroidism. In the case of this clonotype: Its specificity is unknown.

The CDR3 runs to 15 residues. Germline V gene lookup returns CDR1 SGDLS and CDR2 YYNGEE. The V end lost 3 bases, the J end lost 0 bases, and 12 bases lay between the germline ends. Using RNA transcripts, the TCR beta CDR3 regions were amplified. The authors performed first-round RT-PCR with HTBI primers and then a second-round multiplex PCR. TCRdb ran MiXCR on the multiplex PCR reads and lists one entry per CDR3 protein. The sample contains 200,000 to 250,000 distinct CDR3 sequences, 29% of which appear only once. Study-wide findings and caveats: For separating ophthalmopathy from stable hyperthyroidism, a 13-signature model gave over 85% sensitivity and about 80% specificity. Appearing in blood as well were most expanded thyroid clonotypes above 0.001 frequency.

The sequencing sample was made of peripheral blood. V usage is TRBV9 and J usage is TRBJ1-1; weak D call: TRBD1 (6 bases). The clonotype was recovered from a man in his fifties with Graves' ophthalmopathy. The chain's CDR3 is CASSARTEMNTEAFF. The CDR3 nucleotides read TGTGCCAGCAGCGCTCGGACAGAAATGAACACTGAAGCTTTCTTT.